The rows below give T cell receptor beta chains drawn from one sample of a study of T cell changes during pregnancy in multiple sclerosis. Data came from immunoSEQ multiplex PCR; TCRdb stores just in-frame clones and leaves some out. The repertoire consists of about 68,000 clones, with over 75% occurring once and the leading ten covering 1.5%. The sample here was peripheral blood, taken in the third trimester of pregnancy. Receptors originate from a female donor with multiple sclerosis, enrolled in a pregnancy study. Each CDR3 is given with its conserved first and last residue. Fields, in order: clone size, J gene, D gene, V gene, CDR3 DNA, CDR3 protein. The D gene is left open where the match is weak. Clone size is stated in some rows and not others, as once, few, many or a class when expanded.

- TRBJ1-1 TRBD1 TRBV11-2 TGTGCCAGCAGCTTAGATAGGGGGACAGGCGTGAACACTGAAGCTTTCTTT CASSLDRGTGVNTEAFF
once TRBJ1-2 - TRBV19 TGTGCCAGTAGTGCGGCAGCCCTGAACTATGGCTACACCTTC CASSAAALNYGYTF
- TRBJ2-1 TRBD2 TRBV27 TGTGCCAGCAGCCTTTTTACCGGGACTAGCGGGGGTAATGAGCAGTTCTTC CASSLFTGTSGGNEQFF
once TRBJ2-5 TRBD2 TRBV4-2 TGTGCCAGCAGCCAGGACCAGGGACTAGCGGGGGTGAAGACCCAGTACTTC CASSQDQGLAGVKTQYF
- TRBJ2-7 - TRBV6-6 TGTGCCAGCAGTTACTCGGTGGCTGACTCCTACGAGCAGTACTTC CASSYSVADSYEQYF
- TRBJ2-2 - TRBV6-1 TGTGCCAGCAGTGAAGCGGCCTCTTGGGGGGAGCTGTTTTTT CASSEAASWGELFF
- TRBJ1-4 - TRBV10-3 TGTGCCATCAGGGGAACAGGGTTAAAGAATGAAAAACTGTTTTTT CAIRGTGLKNEKLFF
- TRBJ2-5 - TRBV2 TGTGCCAGCAGTGCAACAGGTGGGAGGGAGACCCAGTACTTC CASSATGGRETQYF
- TRBJ1-1 - TRBV19 TGTGCCAGTAGTGCCACTCTTGTAGTCGAAGCTTTCTTT CASSATLVVEAFF
- TRBJ2-5 - TRBV6-5 TGTGCCAGCAGTCAAACAGCAGTAGGAAAGACCCAGTACTTC CASSQTAVGKTQYF
- TRBJ1-1 TRBD1 TRBV6-1 TGTGCCAGCAGCCCGGGACAGGGAGAGAACACTGAAGCTTTCTTT CASSPGQGENTEAFF
- TRBJ1-2 TRBD1 TRBV11-2 TGTGCCAGCAGCCTCCTGACAGGGGGAGATGGCTACACCTTC CASSLLTGGDGYTF
- TRBJ1-4 TRBD1 TRBV6-6 TGTGCCAGCAGTGGACAGGATGAAAAACTGTTTTTT CASSGQDEKLFF
- TRBJ1-5 - TRBV18 TGTGCCAGCTCACCTACGACTCGGGATAATCAGCCCCAGCATTTT CASSPTTRDNQPQHF
- TRBJ2-6 - TRBV5-1 TGCGCCAGCAGCTTGGAAGCGTCGTCTGGGGCCAACGTCCTGACTTTC CASSLEASSGANVLTF
- TRBJ2-7 TRBD1 TRBV9 TGTGCCAGCAGCACGGGACAGGCTTCCTACGAGCAGTACTTC CASSTGQASYEQYF
- TRBJ2-7 - TRBV7-8 TGTGCCAGCAGCTTAGAGACAAGCTCCTACGAGCAGTACTTC CASSLETSSYEQYF
- TRBJ2-2 - TRBV7-3 TGTGCCAGCAGCGAACGCCCTACAGTGAACACCGGGGAGCTGTTTTTT CASSERPTVNTGELFF
- TRBJ2-5 TRBD2 TRBV7-2 TGTGCCAGCAGCTTGACCGGGACTAGTCGAGAGACCCAGTACTTC CASSLTGTSRETQYF
- TRBJ1-3 TRBD1 TRBV4-1 TGCGCCAGCAGCCAAGATGGCTCCGGGACAGGCTCTGGAAACACCATATATTTT CASSQDGSGTGSGNTIYF
- TRBJ1-1 TRBD1 TRBV6-5 TGTGCCAGCAGATTTGACAGGGCTAGGGGCTCAAAAGCTTTCTTT CASRFDRARGSKAFF
- TRBJ1-1 - TRBV11-3 TGTGCCAGCAGCCGGGGGGGCCCGAACACTGAAGCTTTCTTT CASSRGGPNTEAFF
- TRBJ2-2 - TRBV5-4 TGTGCCAGCAGCTTGGCCTCCTCCGGGGAGGCCGGGGAGCTGTTTTTT CASSLASSGEAGELFF
few TRBJ1-5 TRBD1 TRBV5-1 TGCGCCAGCAGCAGGGGTCCACAGGGGAATCAGCCCCAGCATTTT CASSRGPQGNQPQHF
- TRBJ2-5 TRBD2 TRBV7-2 TGTGCCAGCAGCTTAGTAGCGGGAGGGTCAGAGACCCAGTACTTC CASSLVAGGSETQYF
- TRBJ2-1 TRBD2 TRBV30 TGTGCCTGGAGGAATAGCGGGAGCGTGGGTGAGCAGTTCTTC CAWRNSGSVGEQFF
- TRBJ2-5 - TRBV5-6 TGTGCCAGCAGAAGGGGGGGGGAAGAGACCCAGTACTTC CASRRGGEETQYF
- TRBJ2-7 - TRBV27 TGTGCCAGCAGTTTTTCGGGGGAGGGGGTCCGCGAGCAGTACTTC CASSFSGEGVREQYF
- TRBJ1-2 - TRBV18 TGTGCCAGCTCACCATCACAAAACTATGGCTACACCTTC CASSPSQNYGYTF
- TRBJ2-7 TRBD2 TRBV18 TGTGCCAGCTCACCAGAGGGACTAGCGGCGGAGCAGTACTTC CASSPEGLAAEQYF
- TRBJ2-3 - TRBV4-2 TGTGCCAGCAGCCAAGATTCCACTAACACAGATACGCAGTATTTT CASSQDSTNTDTQYF
- TRBJ2-1 - TRBV18 TGTGCCAGCTCACCAAGGACTGCAGAGGGTAATGAGCAGTTCTTC CASSPRTAEGNEQFF
- TRBJ2-1 - TRBV11-3 TGTGCCAGCAGCTTAACGGGAAGCCACAATGAGCAGTTCTTC CASSLTGSHNEQFF
- TRBJ1-1 - TRBV19 TGTGCCAGTATAGGGGGTTTGAACACTGAAGCTTTCTTT CASIGGLNTEAFF
- TRBJ1-2 TRBD1 TRBV6-1 TGTGCCAGCAGTGCACAGGGGGCGCTTGATGGCTACACCTTC CASSAQGALDGYTF
- TRBJ1-2 - TRBV4-3 TGCGCCAGCAGCCAAGATAGGACACTAAACTATGGCTACACCTTC CASSQDRTLNYGYTF
few TRBJ2-2 TRBD1 TRBV19 TGTGCCAGCCGGACAGGGGCGAACACCGGGGAGCTGTTTTTT CASRTGANTGELFF
- TRBJ1-1 - TRBV6-1 TGTGCCAGCAGTGAACAGGGAGGGACTGAAGCTTTCTTT CASSEQGGTEAFF
- TRBJ2-7 - TRBV2 TGTGCCAGCGGAGGGGCGGGTAGCTCCTACGAGCAGTACTTC CASGGAGSSYEQYF
- TRBJ1-3 TRBD1 TRBV7-9 TGTGCCAGCAGCCCCGGACAGGGGACAGGAAACACCATATATTTT CASSPGQGTGNTIYF
- TRBJ1-1 - TRBV6-5 TGTGCCAGCAAGTTCGGAGGGGACCGTGAAGCTTTCTTT CASKFGGDREAFF
- TRBJ2-4 TRBD2 TRBV4-2 TGTGCCAGCAGCCAAGGGCTAGCGGGAGGAAAAAACATTCAGTACTTC CASSQGLAGGKNIQYF
- TRBJ2-5 - TRBV5-1 TGCGCCAGCAGCTTGGTGGCCCGGCGGGCCGGCCAAGAGACCCAGTACTTC CASSLVARRAGQETQYF
- TRBJ2-1 TRBD1 TRBV19 TGTGCCAGTAGTATACTCCGGACAGGCGGCAGATACAATGAGCAGTTCTTC CASSILRTGGRYNEQFF
- TRBJ2-7 TRBD2 TRBV15 TGTGCCACCAGCCGCAGGGGAAGCGGGGGGCCCCGCGAGCAGTACTTC CATSRRGSGGPREQYF